This T cell receptor beta chain is drawn from a study of cytomegalovirus exposure and HLA in healthy donors (dated by TCRdb to the late 2010s). For the wider study: An earlier analysis of roughly 500 of the donors reported 250 to 300 Gb of sequence data and roughly 100 million unique TCR beta sequences from about 200 million T cells. An early release that covered fewer than 800 HLA-typed donors contained 300 to 350 gigabases of sequencing data and roughly 84 million unique TCR sequences. Of the roughly 400 genotyped donors, about 84% fell in the genetic ancestry cluster associated with self-reported Caucasian donors. The study was designed to test whether signatures of past pathogen exposure could be identified by cataloging public T cell receptors. The study used immunosequencing to profile the T cell repertoires of approximately 630 subjects and linked those repertoires to cytomegalovirus serostatus. A separate validation cohort of approximately 130 different subjects was used in addition to the roughly 720-subject first cohort. High-throughput TCR immunosequencing, statistical association of individual TCRs with disease status, and machine learning were combined to predict cytomegalovirus infection status. A later analysis re-examined previously published TCR beta repertoires from roughly 720 donors and added high-resolution HLA genotyping to investigate patterns of TCR occurrence. The later analysis used no new phenotypic data to find candidate immune exposures, relying instead on TCR beta sequences and their occurrence across donors. In an earlier analysis of roughly 600 of the donors, high-throughput TCR beta sequencing was used to judge whether each TCR beta V gene segment behaved as functional or pseudogenic. Donor age, sex, ethnicity and CMV serostatus were collected together with the repertoire data. Genome-wide SNP genotypes for about 60% of the roughly 670 donors were used in a later genetic analysis, which treated that subset as a discovery cohort. Every discovery cohort repertoire had been produced on one sequencing platform. HLA typing covered class I and class II loci at four-digit resolution. Typing coverage differed by locus: A, B, C, DRB1 and DQB1 were typed in about 629-640 donors, DQA1 in approximately 520, DPA1 in nearly 610, and DPB1 in 472. A handful of DR-DQ haplotypes were handled as single units for association and clustering because linkage in the cohort was strong. Across approximately 400 genotyped donors of the cohort, an average of approximately 220,000 unique TCR beta nucleotide sequences per donor were sequenced, and 15% to 20% of those sequences were non-productive.

Libraries came from the immunoSEQ multiplex PCR assay. For the multiplex PCR, a mixture combining 60 forward primers for TCR Vbeta segments and 13 reverse primers for TCR Jbeta segments was used. The CDR3 region of rearranged TCR beta genes was amplified from genomic DNA with a multiplex PCR assay. On the Illumina HiSeq System, the amplified TCR beta libraries were sequenced as 87-base-pair reads. The original methods were these. Across the roughly 670 repertoires, a later analysis counted 78 million or so unique TCR beta chains, approximately 12 million of which were shared by at least two donors. To remove PCR and sequencing errors, raw reads were error-corrected and collapsed into unique sequences using a nearest-neighbor algorithm that merged closely related sequences. CDR3 sequences were aligned to IMGT reference sequences to assign V, D and J gene segments. For a sequence to be retained, a match of at least six nucleotides was required to both a V gene segment and a J gene segment. Rearrangements were classified as productive when the CDR3 lacked stop codons and remained in frame with V and J, and all other rearrangements were classified as non-productive. Following IMGT convention, CDR3 was defined as the stretch from the second conserved V-encoded cysteine to the conserved J-encoded phenylalanine. The earlier analysis of around 640 of the donors excluded sequences that lacked an unambiguous match to a single V gene segment. An earlier analysis of over 450 of the donors classified V segments as functional when productive rearrangements were above 56.7% and as segregating when the standard deviation between donors was above 5%. A statistical classification framework was built for diagnosing cytomegalovirus status from the catalog of TCR beta chain sequences. In a later analysis, TCR nucleotide sequences were compared against IMGT/GENE-DB human TR gene sequences so that V and J genes could be assigned. The TCRdist pipeline was used in a later analysis to assign CDR3 sequences and most-parsimonious VDJ recombination scenarios. In a later analysis, each TCR beta chain was defined by its CDR3 amino acid sequence together with its V-gene family, and reads without a unique V-gene family were excluded. As a way to deal with suspected cross-contamination and a sequencing artifact, a later analysis dropped more than 500 nucleotide sequences that were highly shared and had low generation probability. For each public chain, a later analysis derived a clonal expansion index from normalized ranks of inferred template counts within each repertoire. A later analysis computed generation probabilities with a VDJ recombination model fitted to out-of-frame rearrangements, and checked the results against IGoR. Hypergeometric tests were used in a later analysis to score TCR-TCR, TCR-HLA and TCR-CMV co-occurrence, with a repertoire-size bias correction applied to the TCR pairs. In a later analysis, false discovery rates were estimated by permuting HLA or CMV assignments 20 times. In a later analysis, co-occurring TCRs were grouped with DBSCAN, and TCRdist sequence similarity was added when clustering was performed within HLA-allele-positive subsets. Repertoires with fewer than 30,000 or more than 120,000 public chains were left out of co-occurrence clustering, as were roughly five repertoires with anomalous nucleotide sharing. TCRdb took over this immuneACCESS table, retaining in-frame rearrangements with V and J assigned. Such tables are incomplete; in checked studies, under half of the missing clones stem from an unresolved V gene, and the remainder is unexplained. V, J and clone size were drawn from that table, and D and trimming were deduced from the DNA. The table for this sample shows 220,000 or so clones. 1.1% of the sample goes to the ten largest clones.

Comment on this clone: Its antigen remains undetermined. Within the sample, other DNA sequences also encode this same CDR3.

The cohort consisted of 650 to 850 healthy bone marrow donors. At the time of sampling, all cohort members were nominally healthy, though unrecorded immune exposures were likely present. The donor was CMV seropositive and belonged to the group of around 300 seropositive cohort members. A peripheral blood sample was collected from each donor, and TCR beta sequencing was performed on peripheral blood mononuclear cells. The Qiagen DNeasy Blood Extraction Kit was used to extract genomic DNA from the blood cell samples. The investigation overall reported the following: A later genetic analysis associated a missense DCLRE1C variant with V-gene and J-gene trimming of TCR beta chains, and an independent cohort replicated the association. Compared with equally common non-associated chains, HLA-associated TCR beta chains in a later analysis were more clonally expanded and had lower generation probabilities. Immune exposure information for the cohort was limited to CMV serostatus. A later analysis found that TCR association rates varied across HLA loci, with DRB1 alleles showing the most associated TCRs and HLA-C alleles the fewest. In the study, around 150 TCR beta chains were listed as associated with cytomegalovirus. In an earlier analysis of some 500 of the donors, most TCR beta V segments appeared in productive rearrangements about 87% or about 30% of the time, broadly matching IMGT annotations. Because the 87-base-pair reads could not distinguish some IMGT-functional V segments, including TRBV6-2 and TRBV6-3, those segments were excluded. A further reported finding was that TCR beta sequences accurately predicted the HLA-A and HLA-B alleles for most subjects in the first cohort. Because counts were too low, roughly 17 rarely observed V segments, including chromosome 9 orphons, were left out of the earlier analysis of 500 to 650 of the donors. Several of the top co-occurrence clusters appeared to be linked to parvovirus B19, influenza, CMV and Epstein-Barr virus, according to a later analysis. While some public TCRs were present in many individuals, most TCR sequences turned up only very rarely across donors. A later analysis found that most CMV-associated TCR beta chains appeared HLA-restricted, with HLA associations seemingly driven largely by CMV exposure. In vitro tests confirmed that a few of the cytomegalovirus-associated TCR beta chains recognize cytomegalovirus antigens. Presence/absence analyses assumed roughly uniform sequencing depth across donors, an assumption that may not hold. A later genetic analysis reported fewer N-insertions in productive TCRs among donors in an Asian-associated ancestry cluster than the roughly 700-donor mean. According to the authors, the approach could potentially be generalized to other disease states and immunological phenotypes. Assigning TCR associations to individual alleles was difficult when HLA alleles, especially DR and DQ, strongly co-occurred. Linkage disequilibrium might explain the correlated functional status among segregating V segments, but an unknown experimental factor could not be excluded. The classifier was reported to diagnose cytomegalovirus status with high specificity and sensitivity in both the original and validation cohorts. Specific HLA alleles were associated with more than 15,000 TCR beta sequences at a false discovery rate of 0.05 in a later analysis. The sequencing pipeline was judged likely to have produced a cluster of highly shared sequence variants as a technical artifact. HLA typing was unavailable for some donors at each locus, so association tests used only the typed subset. Only TCR beta chains were sequenced in this cohort, and the absence of alpha or paired-chain data limited detectable features.

The CDR3 starts with the cysteine, ends with the phenylalanine, and has 13 residues. Only the CDR3 DNA stays, 39 bases, in frame from base 1. V trim: 4 bases; J trim: 4 bases; unmatched bases: 3. Via the germline V gene, CDR1 is SGHDT and CDR2 YYEEEE. This clonotype was sampled from a girl between 2 and 10 years old in good health and CMV-seropositive. The sequencing input was PBMCs. The chain is assembled from TRBV5-6 and TRBJ2-5, with 8 junctional bases fitting TRBD2. The nucleotides are TGTGCCAGCAGCCCAAGCGGGAGAGAGACCCAGTACTTC. Its translation is CASSPSGRETQYF.